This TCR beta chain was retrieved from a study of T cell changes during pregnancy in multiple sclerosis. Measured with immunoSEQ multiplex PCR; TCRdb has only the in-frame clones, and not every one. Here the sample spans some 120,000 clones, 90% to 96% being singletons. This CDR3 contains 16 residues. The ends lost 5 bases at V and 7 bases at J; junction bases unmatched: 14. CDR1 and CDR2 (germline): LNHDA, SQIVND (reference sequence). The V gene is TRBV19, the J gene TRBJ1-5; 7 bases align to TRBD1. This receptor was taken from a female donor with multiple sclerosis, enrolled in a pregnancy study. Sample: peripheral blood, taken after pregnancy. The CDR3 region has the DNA TGTGCCAGTAGTCCCTCCCCGGACAGGCCGAGGCAGCCCCAGCATTTT. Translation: CASSPSPDRPRQPQHF. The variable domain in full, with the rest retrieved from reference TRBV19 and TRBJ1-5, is DGGITQSPKYLFRKEGQNVTLSCEQNLNHDAMYWYRQDPGQGLRLIYYSQIVNDFQKGDIAEGYSVSREKKESFPLTVTSAQKNPTAFYLCASSPSPDRPRQPQHFGDGTRLSIL.